This T cell receptor beta chain appears in the sequencing data of a study of cytomegalovirus exposure and HLA in healthy donors. Study context: Genetic ancestry analysis placed 81% of the 400 or so donors that were genotyped in the Caucasian-associated cluster.

This CDR3 is 15 amino acids long. Germline assignment: CDR1 MNHEY and CDR2 SMNVEV (reference sequence). The V end lost 3 bases, the J end lost 4 bases, and 12 bases lay between the germline ends. Primers included in the PCR were 60 Vbeta and 13 Jbeta primers. Assay: immunoSEQ multiplex PCR; the TCRdb copy retains only in-frame clones and omits some. This sample contains around 74,000 clones. The chain employs TRBV27 and TRBJ1-4; D gene uncertain. This sequence was found in a man aged 45 to 65 in good health and CMV-seropositive. Sequenced: PBMCs. The CDR3 region is CASSLRSSDNEKLFF. The DNA for the CDR3 is TGTGCCAGCAGTTTGCGGTCGAGTGATAATGAAAAACTGTTTTTT.